This TCR beta chain emerged from a study of blood T cell repertoires in COVID-19. Overall study: Samples came from the United States, Italy and Spain, spanning acute and convalescent COVID-19. Sources were T cells, B-cell-depleted T cells, or PBMCs; the material itself was cDNA or gDNA.

This CDR3 has 15 residues. With 4 bases clipped from V and 7 bases from J, the junction kept 7 bases outside the gene matches. Germline V gene sequence: CDR1 MNHEY, CDR2 SVGAGI. Original handling: Amplification of reference gene primers was used by the study to estimate nucleated cell counts. Sequencing used immunoSEQ multiplex PCR; TCRdb keeps in-frame clones, though not all of them. D and trimming were read from the DNA, whereas the V and J calls and clone size are those reported in that table. Of 150,000 to 200,000 clones in the sample, roughly 86% are singletons; the top ten hold around 3.5%. The sample was peripheral blood. The sequence was collected from a man in his 70s with acute or convalescent COVID-19. The chain carries TRBV6-5 and TRBJ1-6; the match to TRBD1 covers 7 bases. The CDR3 DNA sequence: TGTGCCAGCAGTTGGGCACAGGGGAACAATTCACCCCTCCACTTT. This translates into CASSWAQGNNSPLHF.